Shown below are 27 T cell receptor beta chains from a single sample sequenced in a study of T cell responses to AZD1222 COVID-19 vaccine. Using immunoSEQ multiplex PCR, the repertoire was profiled, and TCRdb retains in-frame clones only, with some absent. This sample has 80,000 to 95,000 clones, with approximately 89% found just once. The source material was peripheral blood, sampled on day 0 of MenACWY control vaccination. The receptor set was obtained from an adult in good health.

The chain carries TRBV2 and TRBJ2-5, with 8 bases identical to TRBD1. The CDR3 runs to 16 residues. The germline V gene has CDR1 SNHLY and CDR2 FYNNEI. Losses at the gene ends were 0 bases for V and 7 bases for J; bases not matched to a gene: 10. CDR3 bases: TGTGCCAGCAGTGAAGCCCAAGGACAGGGTATCGGGACCCAGTACTTC. This gives the protein CASSEAQGQGIGTQYF. The full variable domain, in which reference TRBV2 and TRBJ2-5 provide the parts outside the CDR3, is EPEVTQTPSHQVTQMGQEVILRCVPISNHLYFYWYRQILGQKVEFLVSFYNNEISEKSEIFDDQFSVERPDGSNFTLKIRSTKLEDSAMYFCASSEAQGQGIGTQYFGPGTRLLVL.

The V and J genes are TRBV10-3 and TRBJ2-1, with TRBD2 as a possible D gene (6 bases). The CDR3 loop spans 13 amino acids. Trimming took off 10 bases at V and 6 bases at J, with 16 bases between the two ends. The germline CDR1 and CDR2 sequences are ENHRY and SYGVKD. This CDR3 is CATMGGTGNEQFF. In nucleotides, the CDR3 is TGTGCCACCATGGGAGGCACCGGCAATGAGCAGTTCTTC.

The chain combines TRBV3-1 (or the pseudogene TRBV3-2) with TRBJ1-6; TRBD1 might be the D (6 bases). The germline CDR1 and CDR2 sequences are LGHDT and YNNKEL (reference sequence). This CDR3 contains 19 residues. V lost 2 bases to trimming and J lost 3 bases, with 20 bases between them. In nucleotides, the CDR3 is TGTGCCAGCAGCCAAACCCCCGGGGACACAAGATTCTATAATTCACCCCTCCACTTT. Its protein product is CASSQTPGDTRFYNSPLHF.

This clone came up once. The CDR3 nucleotides are TGTGCCAGCAGTCCACCCGACAGGACTAGCACAGATACGCAGTATTTT. Translated, it gives CASSPPDRTSTDTQYF. The chain recombines TRBV28 with TRBJ2-3, with D possibly TRBD1 on 6 matching bases. From germline, CDR1 is MDHEN and CDR2 SYDVKM. The CDR3 consists of 16 residues. Deletions cut 5 bases from V and 0 bases from J, with 15 bases between.

V and J are TRBV5-4 and TRBJ1-6, with 7 nucleotides matching TRBD1. CDR1 and CDR2 (germline): SGHNT, YYREEE (reference sequence). Germline trimming cut 3 bases from V and 0 bases from J; bases unmatched to any gene: 12. CDR3 size: 19 residues. In DNA, the CDR3 is TGTGCCAGCAGCTCAAGTCCGGGACAGTTTAGCTCCTATAATTCACCCCTCCACTTT. Its protein is CASSSSPGQFSSYNSPLHF.

The chain carries TRBV29-1 and TRBJ1-1, with D unresolved. V was shortened by 2 bases and J by 1 base, with 8 bases between the two germline ends. The length of the CDR3 is 13 residues. From germline, CDR1 is SQVTM and CDR2 ANQGSEA. CDR3 sequence (DNA): TGCAGCGTTGAAATCAGCGCGAACACTGAAGCTTTCTTT. Amino acids: CSVEISANTEAFF.

The rearrangement uses TRBV7-3 and TRBJ2-2; the D gene could be TRBD1 or TRBD2 (5 bases each). V shed 5 bases and J shed 0 bases, with 10 bases lying between them. The CDR3 consists of 15 residues. Germline V gene lookup returns CDR1 SGHTA and CDR2 FQGTGA. The DNA of the CDR3 is TGTGCCAGCAGCCGGGGACCTCCGAACACCGGGGAGCTGTTTTTT. Translation: CASSRGPPNTGELFF.

CDR3 bases: TGTGCCAGCAGTGGGAGGGCAGATACGCAGTATTTT. It is translated as CASSGRADTQYF. This chain uses TRBV3-1 (or the pseudogene TRBV3-2) with TRBJ2-3; 7 positions match TRBD2. With 6 bases clipped from V and 4 bases from J, the junction kept 1 base outside the gene matches. The length of the CDR3 is 12 residues. Looked up from germline, CDR1 is LGHDT and CDR2 is YNNKEL (reference sequence).

Comment on this clone: Germline and junction disagree at one end, which may indicate a read error. The chain is built from TRBV7-7 and TRBJ1-5; 12 bases map to TRBD1. The CDR3 has 16 amino acids. CDR1 and CDR2 (germline): SSHAT, FNYEAQ (reference sequence). The CDR3 loop reads CASSSPGTGGGQPQHF. CDR3 coding DNA: TGTGCTAGCAGCAGTCCCGGGACAGGGGGCGGTCAGCCCCAGCATTTT.

The chain employs TRBV7-6 and TRBJ1-2, with TRBD1 identical over 11 bases. The CDR3 is 15 amino acids. V shed 0 bases and J 3 bases; nucleotides not matched to a gene: 0. Germline V gene lookup returns CDR1 SGHVS and CDR2 FNYEAQ. The CDR3 here is CASSLAGQGDYGYTF. CDR3 in DNA: TGTGCCAGCAGCTTAGCGGGACAGGGGGACTATGGCTACACCTTC.

CDR3 amino acids: CSASAPGTEYEQYF. In nucleotides, the CDR3 is TGCAGTGCTAGTGCCCCCGGGACAGAATACGAGCAGTACTTC. The rearrangement links TRBV20-1 to TRBJ2-7; TRBD1 matches at 7 bases. Trimming took 3 bases from V and 4 from J; bases not matched to a gene: 9. Germline CDR1 DFQATT, CDR2 SNEGSKA (reference sequence). This CDR3 contains 14 residues.

This clone was seen a few times. The chain links TRBV2 to TRBJ1-1; a possible D gene is TRBD1 (5 bases). The CDR3 spans 11 residues. The ends were cut back, 7 bases at V and 7 bases at J, with 10 bases in the middle. Germline V CDR1 and CDR2: SNHLY, FYNNEI. This CDR3 reads CASKDNYEAFF. DNA for the CDR3: TGTGCCAGCAAGGACAACTATGAAGCTTTCTTT.

The chain has TRBV28 and TRBJ2-7, with D unresolved. The CDR3 runs 12 residues. Per the germline V gene, CDR1 is MDHEN and CDR2 is SYDVKM. V was shortened by 6 bases and J by 3 bases, with 9 bases between the two germline ends. The CDR3: CASSLSDYEQYF. Here the CDR3 DNA reads TGTGCCAGCAGCCTCTCAGACTACGAGCAGTACTTC.

This chain connects TRBV19 to TRBJ2-7; the match to TRBD2 covers 8 bases. Germline V gene data show CDR1 as LNHDA and CDR2 as SQIVND (reference sequence). This CDR3 is built from 13 residues. Trimming removed 4 bases from V and 3 bases from J; junction bases left unmatched: 2. CDR3 DNA sequence: TGTGCCAGTAGTACGGGACTAGTCTACGAGCAGTACTTC. As protein: CASSTGLVYEQYF.

This clone was recorded only once. CDR3 in DNA: TGTGCCAGCAGCCAAAGGGGGGCCAGAGATACGCAGTATTTT. It translates to CASSQRGARDTQYF. This chain links TRBV3-1 (or the pseudogene TRBV3-2) with TRBJ2-3; the D gene could be TRBD1 or TRBD2 (6 bases each). With 2 bases removed from V and 5 bases from J, the gap between germline ends came to 11 bases. This CDR3 region has 14 residues. The V gene's germline CDR1 is LGHDT and CDR2 YNNKEL (reference sequence).

The V call is TRBV6-6, the J call TRBJ2-3, with 8 bases lining up with TRBD1. J lost 3 bases, V lost 1 base, and 3 bases had no gene match. Germline CDR1 MNHNY, CDR2 SVGAGI (reference sequence). The CDR3 has 15 amino acids. The CDR3 DNA reads TGTGCCAGCAGTTACTGGGACAGGAGGACAGATACGCAGTATTTT. Its protein is CASSYWDRRTDTQYF.

This clone was picked up one time. The genes are TRBV7-3 and TRBJ1-1, with D maybe TRBD1 (6 bases). Germline V gives CDR1 SGHTA, CDR2 FQGTGA. This CDR3 contains 14 residues. Trimming took 6 bases from V and 1 from J, leaving 12 bases between them. The CDR3 loop reads CASRARGGNTEAFF. CDR3 DNA sequence: TGTGCCAGCAGAGCCAGAGGGGGGAACACTGAAGCTTTCTTT.

V gene TRBV5-4 combines with J gene TRBJ1-2; D not certain. Germline V lookup: CDR1 SGHNT, CDR2 YYREEE (reference sequence). V was shortened by 3 bases and J by 0 bases, with 6 bases between the two germline ends. The CDR3 runs 13 residues. The CDR3 region has the DNA TGTGCCAGCAGCTACCCATCTAACTATGGCTACACCTTC. It translates to CASSYPSNYGYTF.

This chain joins TRBV6-5 and TRBJ1-2; TRBD1 matches 7 bases. Trimming took 2 bases from V and 12 from J; bases not matched to a gene: 9. Germline assignment: CDR1 MNHEY and CDR2 SVGAGI. The CDR3 runs 13 residues. The CDR3 DNA reads as TGTGCCAGCAGTTACGCCAGGACAGGTCATCACACCTTC. Encoded protein: CASSYARTGHHTF.

The genes are TRBV25-1 and TRBJ2-1, with 8 bases aligning to TRBD1. V lost 1 base and J lost 8; bases outside the gene matches: 10. Germline-derived CDR1 and CDR2 are MGHDK and SYGVNS. The CDR3 totals 16 residues. In nucleotides, the CDR3 is TGTGCCAGCAGTGAATTCCCCGGACAGGGCCGGGATGAGCAGTTCTTC. Protein product: CASSEFPGQGRDEQFF.

The rearrangement uses TRBV30 and TRBJ1-5; D might be TRBD1 (6 bases). V lost 1 base, J lost 4 bases, and 11 bases lay in between. Germline loops: CDR1 GTSNPN, CDR2 SVGIG (reference sequence). The length of the CDR3 is 14 residues. CDR3 DNA: TGTGCCTGGAGTGGGACAGCAGGAAATCAGCCCCAGCATTTT. Its protein product is CAWSGTAGNQPQHF.

This rearrangement joins TRBV7-8 to TRBJ1-6; the D is unclear. V was cut by 0 bases and J by 8 bases, with 11 bases left in between. The CDR3 extends over 15 amino acids. Germline lookup yields CDR1 SGHVS and CDR2 FQNEAQ. This CDR3 reads CASSLASRVDSPLHF. CDR3 bases: TGTGCCAGCAGCTTAGCGAGTAGGGTCGATTCACCCCTCCACTTT.

The chain recombines TRBV5-5 with TRBJ2-5; a weak D match, TRBD1 (6 bases). V shed 2 bases and J shed 5 bases, with 13 bases lying between them. The CDR3 contains 14 residues. Looked up from germline, CDR1 is SGHKS and CDR2 is YYEKEE (reference sequence). Written as DNA, the CDR3 is TGTGCCAGCAGCTTAATGACAGGCGGGGAGACCCAGTACTTC. Protein product: CASSLMTGGETQYF.

The chain employs TRBV12-3 or TRBV12-4 and TRBJ1-2; 9 nucleotides match TRBD1. This CDR3 has 13 amino acids. Unmatched junction bases numbered 2, after V lost 5 bases and J lost 4 bases. In DNA, the CDR3 is TGTGCCAGCAGTGACAGGGGGGGCTATGGCTACACCTTC. Protein sequence: CASSDRGGYGYTF.

The V call is TRBV4-1, the J call TRBJ1-5; D ambiguous. This CDR3 has 13 residues. Per the germline V gene, CDR1 is MGHRA and CDR2 is YSYEKL. Trimming cost V 0 bases and J 7 bases, with 7 bases left between them. The chain's CDR3 is CASSQESLQPQHF. The CDR3 DNA follows: TGCGCCAGCAGCCAAGAATCACTGCAGCCCCAGCATTTT.

The genes are TRBV5-4 and TRBJ2-7; D gene unclear. Germline V gene lookup returns CDR1 SGHNT and CDR2 YYREEE (reference sequence). Trimming removed 7 bases at V and 5 bases at J, with 13 bases between. The CDR3 covers 12 residues. CDR3 protein: CASSTIRDEQYF. The DNA of the CDR3 is TGTGCCAGCTCTACAATCCGGGACGAGCAGTACTTC.

J is TRBJ2-3 and V is TRBV6-6, with D possibly matching TRBD2 (7 bases). The germline gives CDR1 MNHNY, CDR2 SVGAGI (reference sequence). The V and J ends lost 4 bases and 4 bases respectively, with 12 bases between them. There are 14 residues in the CDR3. CDR3 in DNA: TGTGCCAGCAGTTCGGGGGGCTATGCAGATACGCAGTATTTT. Translated: CASSSGGYADTQYF.